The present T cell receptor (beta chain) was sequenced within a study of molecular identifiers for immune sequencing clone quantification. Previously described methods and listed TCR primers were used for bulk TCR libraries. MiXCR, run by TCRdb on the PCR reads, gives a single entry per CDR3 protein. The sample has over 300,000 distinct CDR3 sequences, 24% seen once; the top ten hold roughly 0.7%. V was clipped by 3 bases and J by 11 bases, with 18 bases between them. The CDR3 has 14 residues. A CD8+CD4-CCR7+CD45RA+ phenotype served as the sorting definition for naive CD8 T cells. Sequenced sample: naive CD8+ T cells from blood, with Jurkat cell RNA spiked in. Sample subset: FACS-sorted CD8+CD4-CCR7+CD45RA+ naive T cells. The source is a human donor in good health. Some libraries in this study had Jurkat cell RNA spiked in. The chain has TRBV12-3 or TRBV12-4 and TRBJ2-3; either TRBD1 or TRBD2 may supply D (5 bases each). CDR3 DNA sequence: TGTGCCAGCAGTTTCAGGGTGGGGTTGGGGGAGCAGTATTTT. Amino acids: CASSFRVGLGEQYF.